This is a list of T cell receptor beta chains from one sample in a study of human T cells and chemical hapten exposure. TCRdb re-analysed the RACE reads in MiXCR, keeping a single row per CDR3 protein. The profile shows tens of thousands of distinct CDR3 sequences, approximately 10% of them singletons. This sample comprised whole blood, obtained in connection with sensitization to the hapten diphenylcyclopropenone (DPC). All receptors come from a woman aged 60 to 75 with alopecia areata. Some clones in this sample may be carry-over from other donors' samples. Both conserved end residues are part of each CDR3. D genes are given only for firm matches. Expanded clones are given a class, and other clones once, few, many or no size at all.

v_gene	d_gene	j_gene	abundance	CDR3aa	CDR3nt
TRBV10-3	TRBD1	TRBJ1-2	many	CAISESTTGEGYTF	TGTGCCATCAGTGAGTCGACTACAGGGGAAGGCTACACCTTC
TRBV7-3	TRBD2	TRBJ2-5	many	CASSLTSEGTQYF	TGTGCCAGCAGCCTGACTAGCGAGGGGACCCAGTACTTC
TRBV5-1	.	TRBJ1-2	.	CASSPPGGRGDYGYTF	TGCGCCAGCAGCCCCCCTGGAGGGAGGGGAGACTATGGCTACACCTTC
TRBV6-6	.	TRBJ2-7	many	CASIGELEQYF	TGTGCCAGCATAGGGGAACTCGAGCAGTACTTC
TRBV6-6	TRBD2	TRBJ2-1	.	CASRSSGGPANEQFF	TGTGCCAGCAGGTCTAGCGGGGGTCCCGCGAATGAGCAGTTCTTC
TRBV24-1	.	TRBJ1-5	.	CATDPGGRNQPQHF	TGTGCCACCGATCCGGGGGGACGCAATCAGCCCCAGCATTTT
TRBV12-3/TRBV12-4	.	TRBJ1-4	many	CASRSATNEKLFF	TGTGCCAGCCGTTCAGCAACTAATGAAAAACTGTTTTTT
TRBV4-1	.	TRBJ1-5	many	CASSQVGNQPQHF	TGCGCCAGCAGCCAAGTGGGCAATCAGCCCCAGCATTTT
TRBV25-1	.	TRBJ1-1	few	CASSESHGFKNTEAFF	TGTGCCAGCAGTGAATCCCATGGCTTCAAGAACACTGAAGCTTTCTTT
TRBV2	.	TRBJ1-6	few	CASSDLGRSNSPLHF	TGTGCCAGCAGTGACTTGGGCCGGTCTAATTCACCCCTCCACTTT
TRBV29-1	.	TRBJ1-5	many	CSVAQGPYQPQHF	TGCAGCGTTGCCCAGGGGCCCTATCAGCCCCAGCATTTT
TRBV20-1	.	TRBJ1-1	few	CSAGRNTEAFF	TGCAGTGCCGGGAGGAACACTGAAGCTTTCTTT
TRBV12-5	.	TRBJ2-1	many	CASGVYNEQFF	TGTGCTAGTGGTGTATACAATGAGCAGTTCTTC
TRBV3-1	.	TRBJ2-7	few	CASSPTVGSSYEQYF	TGTGCCAGCAGCCCGACAGTGGGGAGCTCCTACGAGCAGTACTTC
TRBV20-1	TRBD1	TRBJ1-1	.	CSARGVGRGVEAFF	TGCAGTGCTAGAGGGGTGGGCAGGGGGGTTGAAGCTTTCTTT
TRBV2	TRBD2	TRBJ2-1	few	CASEGTTRGDEQFF	TGTGCCAGCGAGGGGACTACCCGGGGGGACGAGCAGTTCTTC
TRBV29-1	.	TRBJ2-1	many	CSGWGSYNEQFF	TGCAGCGGGTGGGGTTCCTACAATGAGCAGTTCTTC